The 12 T cell receptor beta chains listed next were all sequenced from one sample in a study of immune evolution from preneoplasia to lung adenocarcinoma. Only in-frame clones appear in the TCRdb table, and some are missing; sequencing was by immunoSEQ multiplex PCR. The table shows about 8,200 clones, with just under 80% occurring only once. The sample taken for sequencing was FFPE adjacent normal lung tissue. The receptor source for this set is a person in their sixties or seventies with lung adenocarcinoma.

The chain has TRBV7-9 and TRBJ1-1, with a tentative D call TRBD1 (5 bases). Germline V CDR1 and CDR2: SEHNR, FQNEAQ (reference sequence). V gave up 2 bases and J gave up 5 bases, with 9 bases separating them. The CDR3 covers 13 residues. The CDR3 DNA is TGTGCCAGCAGCTTATCCGCAGGGACTGAAGCTTTCTTT. Its protein product is CASSLSAGTEAFF.

In its sample, this clone was seen once. V gene TRBV5-1 combines with J gene TRBJ2-3; 7 bases match TRBD2. The CDR3 extends over 15 amino acids. Germline-derived CDR1 and CDR2 are SGHRS and YFSETQ. J was trimmed by 0 bases and V by 6 bases; bases with no gene match: 7. This CDR3 reads CASMREGRSTDTQYF. For the CDR3, the DNA is TGCGCCAGCATGAGGGAGGGCCGGAGCACAGATACGCAGTATTTT.

The genes are TRBV28 and TRBJ2-7, with unresolved D. The CDR3 extends over 14 amino acids. Per the germline V gene, CDR1 is MDHEN and CDR2 is SYDVKM. V lost 6 bases and J 2 bases, leaving 14 bases between the germline ends. DNA of the CDR3: TGTGCCAGCAGGGGGTTGAGACTGCCCTACGAGCAGTACTTC. Translated, it gives CASRGLRLPYEQYF.

This chain uses TRBV6-1 with TRBJ2-7; TRBD1 agrees at 8 bases. CDR3 length equals 13 residues. CDR1 is MNHNS and CDR2 is SASEGT in the germline V gene. The V and J ends lost 7 bases and 3 bases, in that order; junction bases with no gene match: 5. CDR3 coding DNA: TGTGCCAGCACTACAGGGGGGTTCTACGAGCAGTACTTC. This codes for CASTTGGFYEQYF.

The chain has TRBV7-8 and TRBJ2-1; the D is unclear. The germline V and J ends were trimmed by 3 bases and 7 bases, with 4 bases remaining between them. Germline V gene data show CDR1 as SGHVS and CDR2 as FQNEAQ. The CDR3 covers 11 residues. The CDR3 loop reads CASSFRNEQFF. CDR3 in DNA: TGTGCCAGCAGCTTTCGTAATGAGCAGTTCTTC.

The V and J genes are TRBV7-6 and TRBJ2-1; 9 nucleotides align to TRBD2. This CDR3 is 16 amino acids long. Trimming cost V 2 bases and J 4 bases; bases outside gene matches: 6. Germline V gene lookup returns CDR1 SGHVS and CDR2 FNYEAQ. Here the CDR3 reads CASSLNSGGQYNEQFF. Here the CDR3 DNA reads TGTGCCAGCAGCTTAAATAGCGGGGGCCAATACAATGAGCAGTTCTTC.

The V gene is TRBV5-1, the J gene TRBJ2-7; maybe TRBD2 (5 bases). The CDR3 spans 14 residues. The V gene lost 1 base and the J gene lost 5 bases, with 13 bases spanning the gap. Germline V CDR1 and CDR2: SGHRS, YFSETQ. CDR3 residues: CASSLNFGVNEQYF. The CDR3, as DNA: TGCGCCAGCAGCTTGAATTTCGGGGTCAACGAGCAGTACTTC.

Of note for this clone: The germline gene is not matched at one end of the junction; a read error may be the cause. The rearrangement links TRBV7-7 to TRBJ2-1; 7 bases fit TRBD2. In germline, CDR1 is SSHAT, CDR2 FNYEAQ (reference sequence). CDR3 length: 15 amino acids. The DNA for the CDR3 is TGTGCTAGCAGCGCGGGAGATCCAGCCTACAATGAGCAGTTCTTC. Its translation is CASSAGDPAYNEQFF.

The J gene is TRBJ1-3, the V gene TRBV2; D uncertain. The germline V gene has CDR1 SNHLY and CDR2 FYNNEI. The CDR3 contains 16 residues. V was pared by 0 bases and J by 4 bases, with 13 bases between. The CDR3 protein is CASSEASLLGGNTIYF. DNA for the CDR3: TGTGCCAGCAGTGAAGCCTCATTGCTAGGCGGAAACACCATATATTTT.

This chain uses TRBV7-9 with TRBJ2-2, with D perhaps matching TRBD1 (6 bases). Germline V gene sequence: CDR1 SEHNR, CDR2 FQNEAQ (reference sequence). Trimming stripped 4 bases from V and 4 bases from J, with 16 bases between. This CDR3 has 16 residues. Written as DNA, the CDR3 is TGTGCCAGCAGCTCACTCGCCAGGGGTTTCACCGGGGAGCTGTTTTTT. Encoded protein: CASSSLARGFTGELFF.

The CDR3 sequence: CASSYREPSTDTQYF. CDR3 coding DNA: TGTGCCAGCAGTTACCGCGAACCTAGCACAGATACGCAGTATTTT. The genes are TRBV6-5 and TRBJ2-3; D uncertain. This CDR3 is built from 15 residues. Between the trimmed V and J ends, which lost 2 bases and 0 bases, there was a span of 9 bases. Germline V gives CDR1 MNHEY, CDR2 SVGAGI.

The gene calls are TRBV11-2 and TRBJ2-7; D ambiguous. Germline V CDR1 and CDR2: SGHAT, FQNNGV. CDR3 length: 11 residues. Trimming removed 5 bases at V and 3 bases at J, with 5 bases between. CDR3 coding DNA: TGTGCCAGCAGCCCCTTCTACGAGCAGTACTTC. Amino acids: CASSPFYEQYF.